The 29 T cell receptor beta chains below come from one sample, sequenced in a study of regulatory dendritic cells for organ transplantation. Here immunoSEQ multiplex PCR was the method, and the copy in TCRdb shows in-frame clones only, minus some. The table has thousands of clones, around two thirds seen once. Sequenced input: memory CD8+ T cells from blood. The subset denotes: CD45RO+ memory T cells. These receptors were taken from a human donor in good health.

This clone turned up a few times. The J gene is TRBJ2-1, the V gene TRBV23-1; 10 nucleotides align to TRBD1. TRBV23-1 is annotated as an ORF whose role is uncertain. The CDR3 extends over 20 amino acids. V lost 4 bases to trimming and J lost 7 bases; unmatched junction nucleotides: 22. CDR3 DNA sequence: TGCGCCAGCAGTCGGGGGGCTATTACCACCGGGACAGGGGACGAGAATGAGCAGTTCTTC. Translating it yields CASSRGAITTGTGDENEQFF.

This chain connects TRBV7-9 to TRBJ2-5, with a weak D call TRBD1 (5 bases). The CDR3 covers 15 residues. CDR1 is SEHNR and CDR2 is FQNEAQ in the germline V gene (reference sequence). V lost 2 bases and J 4 bases, leaving 14 bases between the germline ends. The CDR3 loop reads CASSLPTVGRETQYF. The CDR3 DNA is TGTGCCAGCAGCTTACCGACAGTAGGAAGAGAGACCCAGTACTTC.

This clone was seen only once. J is TRBJ2-1 and V is TRBV5-1; possibly TRBD1 for D (5 bases). This CDR3 has 16 amino acids. Germline values: CDR1 SGHRS, CDR2 YFSETQ. Trimming took 1 base from V and 2 from J, leaving 13 bases between them. The CDR3 here is CASSLTRQGTYNEQFF. CDR3 in DNA: TGCGCCAGCAGCTTGACGCGTCAGGGTACCTACAATGAGCAGTTCTTC.

The J gene is TRBJ2-7, the V gene TRBV27, with 7 bases lining up with TRBD1. Trimming at V came to 5 bases and at J to 0 bases, leaving 7 bases not matched to a gene. Germline V gene data show CDR1 as MNHEY and CDR2 as SMNVEV (reference sequence). This CDR3 is built from 15 residues. CDR3 protein: CASSKGQVSSYEQYF. The CDR3, as DNA: TGTGCCAGCAGTAAAGGACAGGTGAGCTCCTACGAGCAGTACTTC.

This clone has just a few counts. One end of the junction is discordant with germline, which a read error may explain. The chain has TRBV6-4 and TRBJ1-2, with no clear D. This CDR3 is 11 amino acids long. CDR1 and CDR2 from the germline V gene are MRHNA and SNTAGT. CDR3 bases: TGTGCCAGCAGTGACTCTATGGAGTGGGCCTTC. Translated, it gives CASSDSMEWAF.

V and J are TRBV7-9 and TRBJ2-7; 8 positions agree with TRBD2. This CDR3 is 16 amino acids long. Germline V gene lookup returns CDR1 SEHNR and CDR2 FQNEAQ (reference sequence). V shed 4 bases, J shed 0 bases, and the junction held 8 bases outside the gene matches. The CDR3 protein is CASSSGVAGFSYEQYF. In DNA form, the CDR3 reads TGTGCCAGCAGCTCGGGGGTAGCGGGGTTCTCCTACGAGCAGTACTTC. The full variable domain, completed using reference TRBV7-9 and TRBJ2-7, is DTGVSQNPRHKITKRGQNVTFRCDPISEHNRLYWYRQTLGQGPEFLTYFQNEAQLEKSRLLSDRFSAERPKGSFSTLEIQRTEQGDSAMYLCASSSGVAGFSYEQYFGPGTRLTVT.

This chain connects TRBV6-5 to TRBJ2-7, with TRBD1 matching over 7 bases. The CDR3 spans 15 residues. V gave up 0 bases and J gave up 1 base; unmatched junction bases: 3. The germline gives CDR1 MNHEY, CDR2 SVGAGI. The CDR3 bases are TGTGCCAGCAGTTACTCGATGGACAGGTCCTACGAGCAGTACTTC. It translates to CASSYSMDRSYEQYF.

This clone occurred a few times. This sequence joins TRBV7-9 and TRBJ1-6; D gene unclear. CDR3 length: 13 residues. Trimming removed 5 bases at V and 11 bases at J, with 13 bases between. From germline, CDR1 is SEHNR and CDR2 FQNEAQ (reference sequence). The CDR3 here is CASSPGGYPPLHF. In DNA, the CDR3 is TGTGCCAGCAGCCCCGGCGGGTACCCACCCCTCCACTTT.

Sample share makes this clone medium-sized. The rearrangement joins TRBV4-1 to TRBJ2-7; a possible D gene is TRBD1 (6 bases). The CDR3 is made up of 15 amino acids. The ends were cut back, 3 bases at V and 0 bases at J, with 12 bases in the middle. Germline V gene lookup returns CDR1 MGHRA and CDR2 YSYEKL. The chain's CDR3 is CASSQAWDNSYEQYF. The CDR3 region has the DNA TGCGCCAGCAGCCAGGCCTGGGACAACTCCTACGAGCAGTACTTC.

The V call is TRBV4-1, the J call TRBJ2-5; perhaps TRBD2 as D (6 bases). The V gene's germline CDR1 is MGHRA and CDR2 YSYEKL. V shed 4 bases and J shed 1 base, with 10 bases lying between them. CDR3 length: 14 residues. The CDR3 DNA reads TGCGCCAGCAGCCGGACGGGAGCCCAAGAGACCCAGTACTTC. It codes for CASSRTGAQETQYF.

V is TRBV4-3 and J is TRBJ2-1, with 8 bases that match TRBD2. Germline V CDR1 and CDR2: LGHNA, YSLEER. The junction had 5 bases not matched to a gene; V was cut back by 0 bases and J by 1 base. The CDR3 is 17 residues long. This chain's CDR3 is CASSQDRTSPSYNEQFF. Written as DNA, the CDR3 is TGCGCCAGCAGCCAAGATAGGACTAGCCCTTCCTACAATGAGCAGTTCTTC.

The gene calls are TRBV10-3 and TRBJ2-3; D is possibly TRBD2 (6 bases). V lost 7 bases and J lost 0, with 14 bases in between. The CDR3 totals 15 residues. Germline V gives CDR1 ENHRY, CDR2 SYGVKD. The CDR3 DNA reads as TGTGCCATCACGGGGGACCTAGCTAGCACAGATACGCAGTATTTT. Translation gives CAITGDLASTDTQYF.

The rearrangement links TRBV5-1 to TRBJ2-1; 7 bases are shared with TRBD2. Germline V gene lookup returns CDR1 SGHRS and CDR2 YFSETQ. The CDR3 length is 16 residues. V was clipped by 0 bases and J by 1 base; unmatched bases: 4. The CDR3 spells CASSLAGGLSYNEQFF. As DNA, the CDR3 is TGCGCCAGCAGCTTGGCGGGGGGTCTTTCCTACAATGAGCAGTTCTTC.

The chain uses TRBV7-9 and TRBJ2-3, with a possible D match to TRBD2 (7 bases). The length of the CDR3 is 15 residues. Germline lookup yields CDR1 SEHNR and CDR2 FQNEAQ (reference sequence). V lost 3 bases, J lost 4 bases, and 14 bases lay in between. This CDR3 reads CASSLGGGAADTQYF. DNA for the CDR3: TGTGCCAGCAGCTTGGGAGGGGGGGCCGCAGATACGCAGTATTTT.

This clone was counted between two and nine times. This chain joins TRBV7-9 and TRBJ2-5, with D uncertain. V gave up 5 bases and J gave up 1 base, with 14 bases separating them. Germline CDR1 is SEHNR and CDR2 is FQNEAQ (reference sequence). The CDR3 is 15 amino acids. CDR3: CASSPLDSLQETQYF. The CDR3 coding sequence is TGTGCCAGCAGCCCGCTCGACTCACTCCAAGAGACCCAGTACTTC.

The table lists this clone with a few counts. This sample also contains other DNA sequences that code for the same CDR3. This chain joins TRBV9 and TRBJ1-1; 7 bases are shared with TRBD1. The CDR3 extends over 14 amino acids. CDR1 is SGDLS and CDR2 is YYNGEE in the germline V gene. The junction had 3 bases not matched to a gene; V was cut back by 0 bases and J by 4 bases. The CDR3 DNA reads TGTGCCAGCAGCGTAGCTTACAGGGGCACTGAAGCTTTCTTT. Translating it yields CASSVAYRGTEAFF.

The chain is built from TRBV9 and TRBJ2-7; D may be TRBD2 (7 bases). V lost 0 bases to trimming and J lost 4 bases, with 14 bases between them. From germline, CDR1 is SGDLS and CDR2 YYNGEE. This CDR3 has 15 residues. CDR3: CASSVAGGGGYEQYF. The DNA of the CDR3 is TGTGCCAGCAGCGTAGCGGGCGGGGGCGGGTACGAGCAGTACTTC.

Regarding this clone: A read error may account for a junction end that differs from germline. This rearrangement joins TRBV7-7 to TRBJ2-5, with 11 bases matching TRBD2. The CDR3 totals 16 residues. Germline V gene data show CDR1 as SSHAT and CDR2 as FNYEAQ (reference sequence). The CDR3 here is CASSAQLAGVRETQYF. The CDR3 nucleotides are TGTGCTAGCAGCGCCCAACTAGCGGGGGTCAGGGAGACCCAGTACTTC.

This clone counts as medium-sized. V and J are TRBV6-5 and TRBJ2-6, with TRBD1 as a possible D gene (6 bases). Per the germline V gene, CDR1 is MNHEY and CDR2 is SVGAGI. The CDR3 extends over 15 amino acids. V was shortened by 7 bases and J by 1 base, with 11 bases between the two germline ends. CDR3 amino acids: CASTSGVSGANVLTF. CDR3 nucleotides: TGTGCCAGCACCTCAGGGGTTTCTGGGGCCAACGTCCTGACTTTC.

This clone showed up just a few times. V usage is TRBV19 and J usage is TRBJ2-1; D is unclear. CDR3 length: 13 residues. Germline CDR1 and CDR2: LNHDA and SQIVND (reference sequence). Trimming took off 3 bases at V and 7 bases at J, with 10 bases between the two ends. CDR3 in amino acids: CASSIFRLNEQFF. The CDR3 DNA reads as TGTGCCAGTAGTATCTTCAGGCTAAATGAGCAGTTCTTC. The complete variable domain, with remaining parts taken from reference TRBV19 and TRBJ2-1, reads DGGITQSPKYLFRKEGQNVTLSCEQNLNHDAMYWYRQDPGQGLRLIYYSQIVNDFQKGDIAEGYSVSREKKESFPLTVTSAQKNPTAFYLCASSIFRLNEQFFGPGTRLTVL.

V gene TRBV6-5 combines with J gene TRBJ1-5; no definite D call. V lost 5 bases and J lost 0, with 8 bases in between. Germline CDR1 is MNHEY and CDR2 is SVGAGI. This CDR3 is 14 amino acids long. The CDR3 sequence is CASSLKLSNQPQHF. CDR3 nucleotides: TGTGCCAGCAGTCTAAAACTTAGCAATCAGCCCCAGCATTTT.

The chain recombines TRBV5-1 with TRBJ1-1; D ambiguous. The CDR3 totals 13 residues. Trimming removed 4 bases from V and 4 bases from J, with 11 bases in between. CDR1 is SGHRS and CDR2 is YFSETQ in the germline V gene. The DNA for the CDR3 is TGCGCCAGCAGCGCCTCGGGTAGCACTGAAGCTTTCTTT. Its translation is CASSASGSTEAFF.

Only a few counts were recorded for this clone. This chain links TRBV7-9 with TRBJ1-1; 7 nucleotides line up with TRBD1. The CDR3 runs 13 residues. Germline V lookup: CDR1 SEHNR, CDR2 FQNEAQ (reference sequence). After removal of 7 bases from V and 5 bases from J, the junction contained 7 bases not matched to a gene. The CDR3 region is CASKTTGETEAFF. CDR3 DNA: TGTGCCAGCAAGACAACAGGGGAAACTGAAGCTTTCTTT.

The CDR3: CASSLGEYSPFTDTQYF. In DNA, the CDR3 is TGTGCCAGCAGCTTGGGCGAGTATAGCCCTTTTACAGATACGCAGTATTTT. This sequence joins TRBV5-8 and TRBJ2-3; D ambiguous. CDR1 and CDR2 from the germline V gene are SGHTS and YDEGEE. The CDR3 length is 17 residues. Trimming pared 0 bases from V and 3 bases from J, leaving 17 bases between.

This clone has a single count. The chain uses TRBV29-1 and TRBJ2-6, with TRBD1 as a possible D gene (6 bases). The CDR3 has 15 amino acids. Germline V gene lookup returns CDR1 SQVTM and CDR2 ANQGSEA. Trimming took 1 base from V and 3 from J, leaving 10 bases between them. The chain's CDR3 is CSVEVQGLGANVLTF. Written as DNA, the CDR3 is TGCAGCGTTGAAGTGCAGGGGCTTGGGGCCAACGTCCTGACTTTC.

In this sample, this clone turned up a few times. The chain carries TRBV7-8 and TRBJ2-3; TRBD2 matches at 10 bases. The CDR3 extends over 13 amino acids. CDR1 is SGHVS and CDR2 is FQNEAQ in the germline V gene. The J segment lost 14 bases and the V segment lost 3 bases, leaving 8 bases of the junction unmatched. CDR3 region: CASSFGSGGAPYF. Written as DNA, the CDR3 is TGTGCCAGCAGCTTCGGGAGCGGGGGGGCCCCGTATTTT.

This clone showed up just a few times. The gene calls are TRBV11-2 and TRBJ2-1; D gene unclear. Germline lookup yields CDR1 SGHAT and CDR2 FQNNGV. Trimming shortened V by 3 bases and J by 3 bases, and 15 bases separated the two germline ends. The CDR3 is made up of 16 amino acids. Here the CDR3 DNA reads TGTGCCAGCAGCTTCCGACCCGGCGGAGTCTACAATGAGCAGTTCTTC. It specifies CASSFRPGGVYNEQFF.

This rearrangement joins TRBV7-9 to TRBJ2-5; 7 positions agree with TRBD1. CDR3 size: 14 residues. Unmatched junction bases numbered 8, after V lost 5 bases and J lost 5 bases. Germline lookup yields CDR1 SEHNR and CDR2 FQNEAQ (reference sequence). Written as DNA, the CDR3 is TGTGCCAGCAGCCCCCGACAGGGCTGGGAGACCCAGTACTTC. Translation gives CASSPRQGWETQYF.

This clone has more than one count but fewer than ten. The chain carries TRBV11-2 and TRBJ2-1; TRBD2 agrees at 8 bases. Trimming removed 1 base from V and 0 bases from J; junction bases left unmatched: 8. Looked up from germline, CDR1 is SGHAT and CDR2 is FQNNGV. The CDR3 sequence is 18 residues long. DNA for the CDR3: TGTGCCAGCAGCTTAGGCGGGGGGTCGGGAGGCTCCTACAATGAGCAGTTCTTC. This translates into CASSLGGGSGGSYNEQFF.